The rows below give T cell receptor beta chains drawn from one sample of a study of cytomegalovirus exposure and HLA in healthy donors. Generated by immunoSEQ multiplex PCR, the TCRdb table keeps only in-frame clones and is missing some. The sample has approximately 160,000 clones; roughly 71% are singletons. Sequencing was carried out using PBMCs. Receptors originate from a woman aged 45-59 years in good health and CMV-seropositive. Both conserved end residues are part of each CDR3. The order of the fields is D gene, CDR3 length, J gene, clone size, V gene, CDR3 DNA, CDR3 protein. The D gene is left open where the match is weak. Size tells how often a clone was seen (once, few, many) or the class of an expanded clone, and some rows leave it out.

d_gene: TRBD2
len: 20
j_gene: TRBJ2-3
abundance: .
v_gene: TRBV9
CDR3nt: TGTGCCAGCAGCCTGACCTCCGGGACTAGCGGGGGTATCAGCACAGATACGCAGTATTTT
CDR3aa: CASSLTSGTSGGISTDTQYF

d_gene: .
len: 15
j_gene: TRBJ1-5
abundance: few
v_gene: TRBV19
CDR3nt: TGTGCCAGTAGTGCCCGATTAGATAGCAATCAGCCCCAGCATTTT
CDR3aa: CASSARLDSNQPQHF

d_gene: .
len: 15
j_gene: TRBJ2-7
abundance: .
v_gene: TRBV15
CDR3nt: TGTGCCACCAGCAGAGATCGGGGGGCCGCCTACGAGCAGTACTTC
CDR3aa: CATSRDRGAAYEQYF

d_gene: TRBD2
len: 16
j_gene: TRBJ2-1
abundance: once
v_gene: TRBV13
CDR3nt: TGTGCCAGCAGGTCACTAGCGGGGGGCGTCTACAATGAGCAGTTCTTC
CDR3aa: CASRSLAGGVYNEQFF

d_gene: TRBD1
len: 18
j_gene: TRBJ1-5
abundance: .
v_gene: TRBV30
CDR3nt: TGTGCCCGAGCAGACGAACAGGGGTATGTGGAAAGCAATCAGCCCCAGCATTTT
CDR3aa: CARADEQGYVESNQPQHF

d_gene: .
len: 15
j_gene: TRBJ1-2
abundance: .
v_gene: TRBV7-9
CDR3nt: TGTGCCAGCAACTCCGGGGTTGCCGGTAACTATGGCTACACCTTC
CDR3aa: CASNSGVAGNYGYTF

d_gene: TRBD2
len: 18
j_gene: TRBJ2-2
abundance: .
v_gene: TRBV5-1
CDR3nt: TGCGCCAGCAGCTTGGTACTAGCGGGGGGCCTGAACACCGGGGAGCTGTTTTTT
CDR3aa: CASSLVLAGGLNTGELFF

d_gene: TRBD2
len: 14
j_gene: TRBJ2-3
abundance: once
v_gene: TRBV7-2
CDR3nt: TGTGCCAGCAGCCCTCAACTCGGGGGGGATACGCAGTATTTT
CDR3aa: CASSPQLGGDTQYF

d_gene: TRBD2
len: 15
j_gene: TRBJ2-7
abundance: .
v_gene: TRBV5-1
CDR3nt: TGCGCCAGCAGCAACTTAGCGGGGGAAAGGTCCGAGCAGTACTTC
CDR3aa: CASSNLAGERSEQYF

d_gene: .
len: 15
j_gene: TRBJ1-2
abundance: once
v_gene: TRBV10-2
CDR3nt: TGCGCCAGCCAGCCCCAAAGGAGTCCTAACTATGGCTACACCTTC
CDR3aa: CASQPQRSPNYGYTF

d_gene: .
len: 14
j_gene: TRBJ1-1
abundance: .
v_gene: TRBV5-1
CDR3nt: TGCGCCAGCAAGATCCGGGTAGGATTGGCTGAAGCTTTCTTT
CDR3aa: CASKIRVGLAEAFF

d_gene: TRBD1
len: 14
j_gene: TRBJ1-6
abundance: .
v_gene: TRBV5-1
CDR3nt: TGCGCCAGCAGCCAGGGGGACGGTAATTCACCCCTCCACTTT
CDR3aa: CASSQGDGNSPLHF

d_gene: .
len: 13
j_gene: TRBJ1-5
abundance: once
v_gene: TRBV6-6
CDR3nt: TGTGCCAGCAGTACCCAGGGCGATCAGCCCCAGCATTTT
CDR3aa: CASSTQGDQPQHF

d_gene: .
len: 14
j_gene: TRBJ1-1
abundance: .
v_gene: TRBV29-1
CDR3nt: TGCAGCGTCCTCCCCGGGGAAATGAACACTGAAGCTTTCTTT
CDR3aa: CSVLPGEMNTEAFF

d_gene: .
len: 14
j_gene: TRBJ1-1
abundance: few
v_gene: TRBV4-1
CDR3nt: TGCGCCAGCAGCCAGACCCAACTAAACACTGAAGCTTTCTTT
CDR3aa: CASSQTQLNTEAFF

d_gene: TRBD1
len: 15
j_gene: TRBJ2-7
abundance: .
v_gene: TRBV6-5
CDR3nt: TGTGCCAGCAGTTACGATGGGACAGGGTCCTACGAGCAGTACTTC
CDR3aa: CASSYDGTGSYEQYF

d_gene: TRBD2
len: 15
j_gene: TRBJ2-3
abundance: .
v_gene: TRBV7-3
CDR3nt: TGTGCCAGCAGCTTGGGACTAGCCGGGCCAGATACGCAGTATTTT
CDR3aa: CASSLGLAGPDTQYF

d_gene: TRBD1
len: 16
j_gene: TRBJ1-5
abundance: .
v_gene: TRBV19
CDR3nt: TGTGCCAGTAGTTTACCCAGGACAGGGGTCAATCAGCCCCAGCATTTT
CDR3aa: CASSLPRTGVNQPQHF

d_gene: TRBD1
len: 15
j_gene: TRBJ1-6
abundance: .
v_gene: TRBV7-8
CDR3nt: TGTGCCAGCAGCAGCCGGGACAGGGATAATTCACCCCTCCACTTT
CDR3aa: CASSSRDRDNSPLHF

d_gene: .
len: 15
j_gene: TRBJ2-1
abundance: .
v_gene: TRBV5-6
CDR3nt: TGTGCCAGCAGCTTGAACTGGGGCATTTACAATGAGCAGTTCTTC
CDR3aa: CASSLNWGIYNEQFF

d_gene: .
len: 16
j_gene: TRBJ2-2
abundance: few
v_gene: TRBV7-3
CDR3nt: TGTGCCAGCAGCCGACCCGGGGCAGGGGCGACCGGGGAGCTGTTTTTT
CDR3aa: CASSRPGAGATGELFF

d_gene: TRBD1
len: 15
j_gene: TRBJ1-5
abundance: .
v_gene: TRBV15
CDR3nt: TGTGCCACCAGCAGAACAAACAGGGGTCGTCAGCCCCAGCATTTT
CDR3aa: CATSRTNRGRQPQHF

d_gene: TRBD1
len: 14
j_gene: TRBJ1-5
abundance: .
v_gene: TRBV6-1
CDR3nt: TGTGCCAGCAGTGAGACAGGGAGAGAGCAGCCCCAGCATTTT
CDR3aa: CASSETGREQPQHF

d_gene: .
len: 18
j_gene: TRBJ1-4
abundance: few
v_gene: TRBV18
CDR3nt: TGTGCCAGCTCACCCGGCCCCCCGACTCCTGCAACTAATGAAAAACTGTTTTTT
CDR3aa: CASSPGPPTPATNEKLFF

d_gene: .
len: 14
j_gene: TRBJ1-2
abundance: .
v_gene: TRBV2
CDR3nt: TGTGCCAGCAGTGAAAAACAGGGTTCCTATGGCTACACCTTC
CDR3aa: CASSEKQGSYGYTF

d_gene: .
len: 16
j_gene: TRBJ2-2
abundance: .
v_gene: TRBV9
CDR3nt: TGTGCCAGCAGCTCCGGAACAGGGCCGAGGACCGGGGAGCTGTTTTTT
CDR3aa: CASSSGTGPRTGELFF

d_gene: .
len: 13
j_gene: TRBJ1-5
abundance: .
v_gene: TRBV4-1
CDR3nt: TGCGCCAGCAGCCCCAGGGGCCTACAGCCCCAGCATTTT
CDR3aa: CASSPRGLQPQHF

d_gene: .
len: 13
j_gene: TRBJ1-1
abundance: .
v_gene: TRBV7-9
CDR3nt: TGTGCCAGCAGCTGGGGCCAGAACACTGAAGCTTTCTTT
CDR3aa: CASSWGQNTEAFF